This TCR beta chain was captured in a study of blood T cell repertoires in COVID-19. About the research overall: Acute-phase and convalescent COVID-19 samples originated in the United States, Italy and Spain.

Per the authors' pipeline: Quantification of nucleated cells was approximated via reference gene primer amplification. Profiling relied on immunoSEQ multiplex PCR, and the TCRdb table lists in-frame clones only, not all of them. Clonal size and the V and J genes are those of that table, whereas D and trimming came from the DNA. The sample includes 150,000 to 200,000 clones, more than 90% of them seen just once. CDR1 is KGHSH and CDR2 is LQKENI in the germline V gene. The CDR3 sequence is 13 residues long. Trimming stripped 5 bases from V and 0 bases from J, with 7 bases between. Sequenced: peripheral blood. The chain joins TRBV18 to TRBJ1-1; D ambiguous. The receptor's source is a man between 60 and 75 years old with active or convalescent COVID-19. CDR3 DNA sequence: TGTGCCAGCTCATTCAACTTGAACACTGAAGCTTTCTTT. It specifies CASSFNLNTEAFF.